This T cell receptor beta chain comes out of a study of early T cells in non-severe SARS-CoV-2 infection. Each CDR3 protein is one row after TCRdb ran MiXCR on the 5' RACE reads. This table holds tens of thousands of distinct CDR3 sequences, 6.2% found once. This clonotype was recorded many times. Germline V lookup: CDR1 MDHEN, CDR2 SYDVKM. V was cut by 2 bases and J by 2 bases, with 10 bases left in between. The CDR3 length is 14 residues. This receptor was obtained from an adult who was a healthcare worker with PCR-confirmed SARS-CoV-2 infection or an uninfected control (not recorded which). Sequences were derived from whole blood, sampled at baseline. This chain connects TRBV28 to TRBJ2-7, with D uncertain. CDR3 in DNA: TGTGCCAGCAGTTTAGCGGATTTCACCTACGAGCAGTACTTC. It is translated as CASSLADFTYEQYF. The complete variable domain, with remaining parts taken from reference TRBV28 and TRBJ2-7, reads DVKVTQSSRYLVKRTGEKVFLECVQDMDHENMFWYRQDPGLGLRLIYFSYDVKMKEKGDIPEGYSVSREKKERFSLILESASTNQTSMYLCASSLADFTYEQYFGPGTRLTVT.